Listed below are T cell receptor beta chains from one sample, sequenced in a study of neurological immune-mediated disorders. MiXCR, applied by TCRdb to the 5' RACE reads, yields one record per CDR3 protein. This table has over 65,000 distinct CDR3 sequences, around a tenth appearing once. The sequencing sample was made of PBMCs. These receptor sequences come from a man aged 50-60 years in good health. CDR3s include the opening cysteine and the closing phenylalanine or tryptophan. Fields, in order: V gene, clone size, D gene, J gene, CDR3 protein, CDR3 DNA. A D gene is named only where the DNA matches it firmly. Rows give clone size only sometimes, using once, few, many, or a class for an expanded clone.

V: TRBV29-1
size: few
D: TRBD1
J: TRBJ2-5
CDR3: CSVKGDRGSTVQETQYF
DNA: TGCAGCGTCAAAGGGGACAGGGGGTCAACCGTCCAAGAGACCCAGTACTTC

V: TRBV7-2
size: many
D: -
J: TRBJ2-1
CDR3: CASSLVGENEQFF
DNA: TGTGCCAGCAGCTTAGTCGGGGAGAATGAGCAGTTCTTC

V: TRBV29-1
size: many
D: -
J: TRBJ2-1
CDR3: CSVPRQSSSYNEQFF
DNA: TGCAGCGTTCCGAGACAGTCAAGCTCCTACAATGAGCAGTTCTTC

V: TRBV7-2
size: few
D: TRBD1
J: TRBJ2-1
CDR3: CASSRQGWEQFF
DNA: TGTGCCAGCAGCCGACAGGGGTGGGAGCAGTTCTTC

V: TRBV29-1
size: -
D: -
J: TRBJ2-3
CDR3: CSVAQGSTDTQYF
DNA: TGCAGCGTTGCCCAGGGAAGCACAGATACGCAGTATTTT

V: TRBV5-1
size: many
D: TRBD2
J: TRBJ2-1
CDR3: CASSGTSGMENEQFF
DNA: TGCGCCAGCAGCGGGACTAGCGGGATGGAGAATGAGCAGTTCTTC

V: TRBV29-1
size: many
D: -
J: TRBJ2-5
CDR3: CSVMYFGRQETQYF
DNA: TGCAGCGTTATGTACTTTGGGCGACAAGAGACCCAGTACTTC

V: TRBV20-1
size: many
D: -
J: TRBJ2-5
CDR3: CSGSREVETQYF
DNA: TGCAGTGGAAGCAGGGAAGTGGAGACCCAGTACTTC

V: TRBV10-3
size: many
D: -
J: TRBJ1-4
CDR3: CAISGERTNEKLFF
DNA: TGTGCCATCAGTGGGGAAAGAACTAATGAAAAACTGTTTTTT

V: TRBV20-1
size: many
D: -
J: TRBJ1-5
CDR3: CSALRNWEDQPQHF
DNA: TGCAGTGCTCTCAGGAATTGGGAGGATCAGCCCCAGCATTTT

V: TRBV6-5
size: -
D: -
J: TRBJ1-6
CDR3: CASSSGRLGDNNSPLHF
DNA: TGTGCCAGCAGTTCTGGCCGCCTAGGGGATAATAATTCACCCCTCCACTTT

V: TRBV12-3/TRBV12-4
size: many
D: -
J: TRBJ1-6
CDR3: CASSPGTSGRTSPLHF
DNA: TGTGCCAGCAGTCCCGGGACGTCAGGAAGGACTTCACCCCTCCACTTT

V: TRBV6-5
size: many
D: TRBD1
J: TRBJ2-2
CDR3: CASRSPLGQGNTGELFF
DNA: TGTGCCAGCAGGTCCCCCTTGGGACAGGGGAACACCGGGGAGCTGTTTTTT

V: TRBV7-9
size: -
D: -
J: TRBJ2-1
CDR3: CASSLRGGNEQFF
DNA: TGTGCCAGCAGCTTAAGAGGGGGCAATGAGCAGTTCTTC

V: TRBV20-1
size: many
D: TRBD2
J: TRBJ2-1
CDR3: CSARDPGGSYNEQFF
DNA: TGCAGTGCTAGAGATCCGGGAGGCTCCTACAATGAGCAGTTCTTC

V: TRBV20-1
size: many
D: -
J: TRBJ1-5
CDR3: CSARTDSNQPQHF
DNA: TGCAGTGCTAGGACAGATAGCAATCAGCCCCAGCATTTT

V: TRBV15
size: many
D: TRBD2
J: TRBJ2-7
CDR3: CATSPSGGDEQYF
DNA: TGTGCCACCAGCCCAAGCGGGGGGGATGAGCAGTACTTC

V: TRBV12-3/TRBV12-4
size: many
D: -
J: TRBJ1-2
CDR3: CASSTGASYGYTF
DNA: TGTGCCAGCAGTACGGGAGCCTCCTATGGCTACACCTTC

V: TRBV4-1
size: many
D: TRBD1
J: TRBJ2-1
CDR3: CASSQPGTGYNEQFF
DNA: TGCGCCAGCAGCCAGCCCGGGACAGGGTATAATGAGCAGTTCTTC

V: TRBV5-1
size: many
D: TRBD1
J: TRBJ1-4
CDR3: CASSGGTVGSTNEKLFF
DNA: TGCGCCAGCAGCGGCGGGACAGTCGGAAGCACTAATGAAAAACTGTTTTTT

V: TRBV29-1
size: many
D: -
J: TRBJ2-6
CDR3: CSVPEPQASGANVLTF
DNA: TGCAGCGTACCCGAACCACAGGCCTCTGGGGCCAACGTCCTGACTTTC

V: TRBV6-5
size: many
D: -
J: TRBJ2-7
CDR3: CASSYRSGAAYEQYF
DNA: TGTGCCAGCAGTTATCGGTCGGGAGCAGCCTACGAGCAGTACTTC

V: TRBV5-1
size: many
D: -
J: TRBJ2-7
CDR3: CASSLSSGVWGEQYF
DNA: TGCGCCAGCAGCTTGTCGTCAGGGGTGTGGGGCGAGCAGTACTTC

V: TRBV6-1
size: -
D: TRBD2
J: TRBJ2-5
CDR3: CASSEIWGLGKFQETQYF
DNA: TGTGCCAGCAGTGAAATCTGGGGACTAGGGAAATTCCAAGAGACCCAGTACTTC

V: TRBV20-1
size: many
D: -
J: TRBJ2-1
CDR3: CSATGLPTLYNEQFF
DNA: TGCAGTGCAACGGGACTCCCGACACTCTACAATGAGCAGTTCTTC

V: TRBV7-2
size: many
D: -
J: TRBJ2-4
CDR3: CASSTNRAIAKNIQYF
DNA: TGTGCCAGCAGCACCAACAGGGCCATAGCCAAAAACATTCAGTACTTC

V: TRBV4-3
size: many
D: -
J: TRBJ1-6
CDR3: CASSQAGRNSPLHF
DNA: TGCGCCAGCAGCCAAGCGGGGCGGAATTCACCCCTCCACTTT

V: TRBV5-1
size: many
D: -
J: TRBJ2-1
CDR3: CASGDWGSGEQFF
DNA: TGCGCCAGCGGGGACTGGGGTAGCGGTGAGCAGTTCTTC

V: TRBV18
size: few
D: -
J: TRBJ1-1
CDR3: CASSPLRGNTEAFF
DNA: TGTGCCAGCTCACCACTTCGAGGGAACACTGAAGCTTTCTTT

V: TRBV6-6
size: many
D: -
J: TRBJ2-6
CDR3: CASRDTPGEAGANVLTF
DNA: TGTGCCAGCAGGGACACGCCTGGGGAGGCTGGGGCCAACGTCCTGACTTTC

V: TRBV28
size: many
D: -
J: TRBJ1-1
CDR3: CASKAPGGNTEAFF
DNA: TGTGCCAGCAAAGCGCCGGGGGGGAACACTGAAGCTTTCTTT

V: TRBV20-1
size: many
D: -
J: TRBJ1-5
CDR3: CSARGITQGQPQHF
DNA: TGCAGTGCTAGAGGGATCACACAGGGACAGCCCCAGCATTTT

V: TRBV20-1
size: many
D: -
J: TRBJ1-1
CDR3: CSARDWQEAFTEAFF
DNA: TGCAGTGCTAGAGATTGGCAGGAAGCCTTCACTGAAGCTTTCTTT

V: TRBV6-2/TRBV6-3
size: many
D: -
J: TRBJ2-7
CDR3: CASSPSIWNEQYF
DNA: TGTGCCAGCAGTCCGTCCATCTGGAACGAGCAGTACTTC

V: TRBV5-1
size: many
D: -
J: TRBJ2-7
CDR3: CASHPGAGSSYEQYF
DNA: TGCGCCAGCCACCCGGGGGCAGGAAGCTCCTACGAGCAGTACTTC

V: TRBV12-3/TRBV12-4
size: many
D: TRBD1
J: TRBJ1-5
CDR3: CASSLWGQGEQPQHF
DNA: TGTGCCAGCAGTTTATGGGGACAGGGGGAGCAGCCCCAGCATTTT

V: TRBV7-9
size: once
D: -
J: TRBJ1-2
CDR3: CASSDSRSYGYTF
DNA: TGTGCCAGCAGCGATAGCCGGAGCTATGGCTACACCTTC

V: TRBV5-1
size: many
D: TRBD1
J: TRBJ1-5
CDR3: CASSLVAGGIGQPQHF
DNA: TGCGCCAGCAGCTTGGTAGCAGGGGGTATCGGTCAGCCCCAGCATTTT

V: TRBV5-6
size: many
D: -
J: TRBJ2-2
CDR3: CASSLTVTSNTGELFF
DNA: TGTGCCAGCAGCTTGACCGTAACCTCGAACACCGGGGAGCTGTTTTTT

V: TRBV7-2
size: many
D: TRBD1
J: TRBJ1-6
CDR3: CASSTPGQGYGSPLHF
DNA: TGTGCCAGCAGCACACCGGGACAGGGGTATGGTTCACCCCTCCACTTT

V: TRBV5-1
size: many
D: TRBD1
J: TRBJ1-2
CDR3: CASSPATGAAGYTF
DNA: TGCGCCAGCAGTCCCGCGACAGGGGCCGCTGGCTACACCTTC

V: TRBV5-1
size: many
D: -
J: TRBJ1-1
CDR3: CASSSNTGRNTEAFF
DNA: TGCGCCAGCAGTTCCAATACAGGGCGGAACACTGAAGCTTTCTTT

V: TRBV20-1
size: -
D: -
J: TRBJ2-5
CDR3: CSFPAGTGQETQYF
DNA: TGCAGTTTTCCCGCGGGGACCGGACAAGAGACCCAGTACTTC

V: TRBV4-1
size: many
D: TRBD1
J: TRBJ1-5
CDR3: CASSRPGQGHQPQHF
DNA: TGCGCCAGCAGCCGGCCCGGACAGGGACATCAGCCCCAGCATTTT

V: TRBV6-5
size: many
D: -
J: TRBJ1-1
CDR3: CASSFRRYTEAFF
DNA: TGTGCCAGCAGTTTTAGACGATACACTGAAGCTTTCTTT

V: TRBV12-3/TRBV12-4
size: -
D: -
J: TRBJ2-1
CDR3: CTSSGVDNEQFF
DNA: TGCACCAGCAGTGGGGTTGACAATGAGCAGTTCTTC

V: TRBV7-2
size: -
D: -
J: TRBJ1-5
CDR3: CASSLSISYTQHF
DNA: TGTGCCAGCAGCTTGTCCATCAGTTATACGCAGCATTTT

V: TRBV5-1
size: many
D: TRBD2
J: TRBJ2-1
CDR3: CASSATSGKYNEQFF
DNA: TGCGCCAGCAGCGCCACTAGCGGGAAATACAATGAGCAGTTCTTC

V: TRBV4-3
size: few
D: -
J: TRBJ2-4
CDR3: CASSQDGTIQNIQYF
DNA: TGCGCCAGCAGCCAAGACGGGACAATTCAAAACATTCAGTACTTC

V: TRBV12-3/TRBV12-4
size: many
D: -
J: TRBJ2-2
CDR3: CASSSPGASGTGELFF
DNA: TGTGCCAGCAGTTCCCCGGGGGCGTCGGGCACCGGGGAGCTGTTTTTT

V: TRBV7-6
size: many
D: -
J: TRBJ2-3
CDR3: CASSLGNPPEDTQYF
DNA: TGTGCCAGCAGCTTGGGTAACCCTCCGGAAGATACGCAGTATTTT

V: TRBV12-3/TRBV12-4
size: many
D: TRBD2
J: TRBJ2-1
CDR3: CASRGLAGSIEQFF
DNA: TGTGCCAGCAGGGGACTAGCGGGGTCGATTGAGCAGTTCTTC

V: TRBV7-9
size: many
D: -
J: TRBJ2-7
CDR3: CASSRTVYEQYF
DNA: TGTGCCAGCAGCCGGACGGTCTACGAGCAGTACTTC

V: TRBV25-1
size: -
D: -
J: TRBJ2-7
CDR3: CASQLGGGVVSEQYF
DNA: TGTGCCAGTCAGTTAGGCGGCGGAGTCGTCTCCGAGCAGTACTTC

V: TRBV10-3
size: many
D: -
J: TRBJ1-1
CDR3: CAISESVTANTEAFF
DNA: TGTGCCATCAGTGAGTCCGTGACAGCGAACACTGAAGCTTTCTTT

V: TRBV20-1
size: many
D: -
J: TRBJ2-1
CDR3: CSARDASAGQKYNEQFF
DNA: TGCAGTGCTAGAGACGCTTCCGCCGGGCAGAAATACAATGAGCAGTTCTTC

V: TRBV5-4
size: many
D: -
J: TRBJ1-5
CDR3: CASSAGRAQPQHF
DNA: TGTGCCAGCAGCGCTGGAAGGGCTCAGCCCCAGCATTTT

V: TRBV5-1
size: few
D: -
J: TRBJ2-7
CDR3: CASSLNSHEQYF
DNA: TGCGCCAGCAGCTTGAATAGCCACGAGCAGTACTTC